These 30 T cell receptor beta chains were all obtained from the same sample, sequenced in a study of CD8 T cells in ankylosing spondylitis. Whole-study findings and limits: Ankylosing spondylitis blood seemed to carry a telltale TCR beta motif made of fewer than 10 highly homologous variants.

Their antigens remain unidentified. Each CDR3 protein gets one entry after TCRdb re-called the 5' RACE reads with MiXCR. The profile covers over 600,000 distinct CDR3 sequences, with around 17% appearing a single time and under 20% taken by the ten largest. Material: blood, either unsorted or a sorted T cell fraction (not recorded which). All receptors derive from a male donor with ankylosing spondylitis.

The CDR3 sequence: CASSLTQGAGNQPQHF. The CDR3 bases are TGTGCCAGCAGTCTCACTCAGGGGGCAGGCAATCAGCCCCAGCATTTT. The chain uses TRBV12-3 or TRBV12-4 and TRBJ1-5; 8 bases are a match to TRBD1. V shed 5 bases and J 2 bases; nucleotides not matched to a gene: 8. The CDR3 covers 16 residues.

The chain carries TRBV19 and TRBJ2-1, with TRBD1 matching over 9 bases. The CDR3 is made up of 14 amino acids. Germline loops: CDR1 LNHDA, CDR2 SQIVND (reference sequence). With V trimmed by 4 bases and J by 9 bases, 7 bases remained unmatched. The CDR3 reads CASSRDRVTGEQFF. The DNA of the CDR3 is TGTGCCAGTAGTAGGGACAGGGTTACAGGTGAGCAGTTCTTC.

This clonotype was counted only a few times. The rearrangement links TRBV7-8 to TRBJ1-1, with 9 bases aligning to TRBD1. V shed 1 base, J shed 5 bases, and the junction held 14 bases outside the gene matches. The CDR3 has 18 amino acids. Germline-derived CDR1 and CDR2 are SGHVS and FQNEAQ. DNA for the CDR3: TGTGCCAGCAGCTTAGAGAGGGACAGGGTGGGGGGAGATACTGAAGCTTTCTTT. Its translation is CASSLERDRVGGDTEAFF.

V is TRBV11-1 and J is TRBJ2-1; D is undetermined. The CDR3 consists of 16 residues. Germline CDR1 is SGHAT and CDR2 is FQDESV (reference sequence). The V end lost 5 bases, the J end lost 0 bases, and 14 bases lay between the germline ends. CDR3 region: CASSLMGGSSYNEQFF. CDR3 DNA sequence: TGTGCCAGCAGCCTTATGGGCGGCAGCTCCTACAATGAGCAGTTCTTC.

This clonotype was counted only a few times. The rearrangement joins TRBV7-2 to TRBJ1-1, with D maybe TRBD1 (5 bases). Germline CDR1 is SGHTA and CDR2 is FQGNSA. V gave up 1 base and J gave up 7 bases, with 10 bases separating them. The CDR3 has 13 residues. The CDR3 spells CASSLGPDSEAFF. The CDR3 coding sequence is TGTGCCAGCAGCTTAGGGCCCGACAGTGAAGCTTTCTTT.

This chain uses TRBV29-1 with TRBJ2-5; no clear D gene. Trimming pared 2 bases from V and 7 bases from J, leaving 5 bases between. Germline lookup yields CDR1 SQVTM and CDR2 ANQGSEA. The CDR3 consists of 10 residues. CDR3 sequence (DNA): TGCAGCGTTGAATCGGCGACCCAGTACTTC. It codes for CSVESATQYF. The complete variable domain, with remaining parts taken from reference TRBV29-1 and TRBJ2-5, reads SAVISQKPSRDICQRGTSLTIQCQVDSQVTMMFWYRQQPGQSLTLIATANQGSEATYESGFVIDKFPISRPNLTFSTLTVSNMSPEDSSIYLCSVESATQYFGPGTRLLVL.

This clonotype was counted a few times. CDR3: CASSTRGADGGYTF. As DNA, the CDR3 is TGCGCCAGCAGCACCCGGGGGGCCGATGGTGGCTACACCTTC. The V call is TRBV5-1, the J call TRBJ1-2; a possible D gene is TRBD1 (6 bases). The germline V gene has CDR1 SGHRS and CDR2 YFSETQ. This CDR3 region has 14 residues. V lost 4 bases to trimming and J lost 7 bases, with 17 bases between them.

This clonotype was seen more than once but under ten times. The J gene is TRBJ1-5, the V gene TRBV15; the D gene is possibly TRBD1 (6 bases). The CDR3 contains 16 residues. V was shortened by 5 bases and J by 9 bases, with 23 bases between the two germline ends. Germline V gene lookup returns CDR1 LNHNV and CDR2 YYDKDF (reference sequence). The CDR3 nucleotides are TGTGCCACCAGCTGGGGGAGGGGGGGGATTAGGAGGCCCCAGCATTTT. Encoded protein: CATSWGRGGIRRPQHF. Drawing the rest from reference TRBV15 and TRBJ1-5, the complete variable domain is DAMVIQNPRYQVTQFGKPVTLSCSQTLNHNVMYWYQQKSSQAPKLLFHYYDKDFNNEADTPDNFQSRRPNTSFCFLDIRSPGLGDTAMYLCATSWGRGGIRRPQHFGDGTRLSIL.

This clonotype occurred a few times. The CDR3 nucleotides are TGTGCCAGCAGTTACTCGATACTAGCGGGAAATCCAGATACGCAGTATTTT. This encodes CASSYSILAGNPDTQYF. The chain carries TRBV6-5 and TRBJ2-3, with 10 bases that match TRBD2. Per germline, CDR1 MNHEY and CDR2 SVGAGI. The ends lost 0 bases at V and 4 bases at J; junction bases unmatched: 7. The CDR3 has 17 amino acids.

This clonotype has ten or more counts. This chain uses TRBV4-1 with TRBJ2-3; 8 bases agree with TRBD2. Trimming cost V 3 bases and J 3 bases; bases outside gene matches: 11. CDR3 length: 17 residues. Germline lookup yields CDR1 MGHRA and CDR2 YSYEKL. The CDR3 protein is CASSQSAISGETDTQYF. CDR3 bases: TGCGCCAGCAGCCAGTCCGCTATTAGCGGGGAGACAGATACGCAGTATTTT.

In its sample, this clonotype was seen a few times. J is TRBJ2-1 and V is TRBV20-1, with 10 bases aligning to TRBD2. With 3 bases clipped from V and 0 bases from J, the junction kept 5 bases outside the gene matches. The CDR3 extends over 16 amino acids. The germline gives CDR1 DFQATT, CDR2 SNEGSKA (reference sequence). The CDR3 spells CSASSPSGSSYNEQFF. DNA for the CDR3: TGCAGTGCTAGTTCCCCTAGCGGGAGCTCCTACAATGAGCAGTTCTTC.

This clonotype was observed a few times. The chain employs TRBV6-2 or TRBV6-3 and TRBJ2-1; D gene unclear. The CDR3 is made up of 12 amino acids. Germline CDR1 and CDR2: MNHEY and SVGEGT. CDR3: CGVGGSYNEQFF. In DNA form, the CDR3 reads TGTGGAGTGGGCGGTTCCTACAATGAGCAGTTCTTC.

The chain is built from TRBV27 and TRBJ2-7, with a possible D match to TRBD2 (5 bases). Germline V CDR1 and CDR2: MNHEY, SMNVEV (reference sequence). The CDR3 sequence is 16 residues long. Trimming pared 6 bases from V and 0 bases from J, leaving 18 bases between. The CDR3 DNA follows: TGTGCCAGCAGAAGATCTAGCACATCGAGCTCCTACGAGCAGTACTTC. This codes for CASRRSSTSSSYEQYF.

This clonotype was seen a few times. The chain recombines TRBV12-3 or TRBV12-4 with TRBJ1-4; D unclear. The CDR3 contains 12 residues. The V end lost 7 bases, the J end lost 8 bases, and 11 bases lay between the germline ends. The CDR3 sequence is CASMGGGEKLFF. The CDR3 DNA reads as TGTGCCAGCATGGGCGGTGGGGAAAAACTGTTTTTT.

This clonotype was recorded a few times. The rearrangement links TRBV3-1 to TRBJ2-6, with D hard to call. The germline CDR1 and CDR2 sequences are LGHDT and YNNKEL (reference sequence). Deletions cut 0 bases from V and 2 bases from J, with 11 bases between. This CDR3 has 17 residues. CDR3 coding DNA: TGTGCCAGCAGCCAAGACCGTCCCGGCACTGGGGCCAACGTCCTGACTTTC. Translating it yields CASSQDRPGTGANVLTF. The whole variable domain, filled in from reference TRBV3-1 and TRBJ2-6, reads DTAVSQTPKYLVTQMGNDKSIKCEQNLGHDTMYWYKQDSKKFLKIMFSYNNKELIINETVPNRFSPKSPDKAHLNLHINSLELGDSAVYFCASSQDRPGTGANVLTFGAGSRLTVL.

This clonotype was observed a handful of times. The chain carries TRBV20-1 and TRBJ2-5; possibly TRBD1 or TRBD2 for D (6 bases each). With 3 bases removed from V and 3 bases from J, the gap between germline ends came to 14 bases. CDR1 DFQATT and CDR2 SNEGSKA come from the germline V gene (reference sequence). The length of the CDR3 is 14 residues. As DNA, the CDR3 is TGCAGTGCTAGCCTCAGGAGGGGGGAAGAGACCCAGTACTTC. Its translation is CSASLRRGEETQYF.

This clonotype was seen more than once but under ten times. As DNA, the CDR3 is TGTGCCAGCAGCCCGCCCTACTTTACTAAACCCTACGAGCAGTACTTC. This translates into CASSPPYFTKPYEQYF. The rearrangement joins TRBV7-3 to TRBJ2-7; D is uncertain. V was clipped by 5 bases and J by 2 bases, with 19 bases between them. The CDR3 is 16 amino acids. CDR1 and CDR2 from the germline V gene are SGHTA and FQGTGA.

This clonotype occurred a few times. The chain employs TRBV6-6 and TRBJ1-2; D may be TRBD1 (6 bases). This CDR3 contains 13 residues. The V gene lost 8 bases and the J gene lost 4 bases, with 14 bases spanning the gap. Germline assignment: CDR1 MNHNY and CDR2 SVGAGI (reference sequence). The CDR3: CASALTGTYGYTF. The CDR3 DNA follows: TGTGCCAGCGCTCTCACAGGGACCTATGGCTACACCTTC.

This clonotype was picked up a small number of times. The CDR3 loop reads CASHEGASNYGYTF. The CDR3 bases are TGTGCCAGTCATGAGGGCGCATCGAACTATGGCTACACCTTC. The chain carries TRBV7-8 and TRBJ1-2; D not certain. The V gene's germline CDR1 is SGHVS and CDR2 FQNEAQ. The CDR3 has 14 amino acids. Trimming removed 9 bases at V and 2 bases at J, with 16 bases between.

This chain links TRBV29-1 with TRBJ2-7; 11 bases agree with TRBD1. After removal of 6 bases from V and 0 bases from J, the junction contained 4 bases not matched to a gene. The germline V gene encodes CDR1 SQVTM and CDR2 ANQGSEA. The CDR3 is made up of 14 amino acids. This CDR3 reads CSVGQGAHSYEQYF. The CDR3 coding sequence is TGCAGCGTCGGACAGGGGGCCCACTCCTACGAGCAGTACTTC.

This clonotype was picked up many times. V and J are TRBV6-2 or TRBV6-3 and TRBJ1-1; D uncertain. The V gene lost 5 bases and the J gene lost 3 bases, with 13 bases spanning the gap. This CDR3 comprises 14 residues. CDR1 and CDR2 from the germline V gene are MNHEY and SVGEGT. The CDR3 DNA sequence: TGTGCCAGCAGTCTTGAGGGTGGATACACTGAAGCTTTCTTT. Residues: CASSLEGGYTEAFF.

The J gene is TRBJ1-5, the V gene TRBV6-1; unclear D gene. The germline V gene has CDR1 MNHNS and CDR2 SASEGT. This CDR3 has 13 residues. V shed 2 bases and J shed 7 bases, with 9 bases lying between them. The CDR3 DNA reads as TGTGCCAGCAGTGAAAGCACAAGCCAGCCCCAGCATTTT. It specifies CASSESTSQPQHF.

This chain joins TRBV7-2 and TRBJ1-1; weak D call: TRBD1 (5 bases). Trimming left V 2 bases short and J 4 bases short, with 14 bases between. The CDR3 sequence is 15 residues long. Germline CDR1 reads SGHTA; CDR2 reads FQGNSA. CDR3 in DNA: TGTGCCAGCAGCTTAACCCCACAGGCAGGCACTGAAGCTTTCTTT. Amino acid sequence: CASSLTPQAGTEAFF.

In its sample, this clonotype was seen many times. The chain couples TRBV28 to TRBJ2-1; the D gene is possibly TRBD2 (6 bases). The CDR3 runs 15 residues. Germline V CDR1 and CDR2: MDHEN, SYDVKM. Between the trimmed V and J ends, which lost 5 bases and 3 bases, there was a span of 14 bases. DNA for the CDR3: TGTGCCAGCAGTCTGACGGGAGTCCTCTACAATGAGCAGTTCTTC. Its protein product is CASSLTGVLYNEQFF.

There are a few counts of this clonotype. The chain uses TRBV20-1 and TRBJ2-5; a weak D match, TRBD1 (5 bases). Germline CDR1 DFQATT, CDR2 SNEGSKA (reference sequence). The CDR3 totals 12 residues. V gave up 5 bases and J gave up 5 bases, with 12 bases separating them. CDR3 sequence (DNA): TGCAGTGCTCAGCAGGGCAAGGAGACCCAGTACTTC. Translated, it gives CSAQQGKETQYF.

The gene calls are TRBV7-2 and TRBJ1-6; no definite D call. The germline V gene encodes CDR1 SGHTA and CDR2 FQGNSA. CDR3 length equals 15 residues. Trimming removed 1 base at V and 9 bases at J, with 13 bases between. The CDR3 spells CASSLVGGRSSPLHF. CDR3 bases: TGTGCCAGCAGCTTAGTGGGAGGGCGTAGTTCACCCCTCCACTTT.

The chain joins TRBV9 to TRBJ2-1; maybe TRBD2 (6 bases). The CDR3 contains 18 residues. The germline V and J ends were trimmed by 2 bases and 0 bases, with 18 bases remaining between them. The germline V gene encodes CDR1 SGDLS and CDR2 YYNGEE. This chain's CDR3 is CASSVDWDFRSSYNEQFF. The CDR3 nucleotides read TGTGCCAGCAGCGTGGATTGGGACTTTCGCAGCTCCTACAATGAGCAGTTCTTC.

In DNA form, the CDR3 reads TGTGCCAGCAGCCCCTTGAGGCTAGCGGGAACCTACGAGCAGTACTTC. Amino acid sequence: CASSPLRLAGTYEQYF. The rearrangement joins TRBV11-2 to TRBJ2-7, with 9 bases matching TRBD2. The CDR3 covers 16 residues. The V and J ends lost 5 bases and 2 bases, in that order; junction bases with no gene match: 10. Germline-derived CDR1 and CDR2 are SGHAT and FQNNGV.

This clonotype has just a few counts. V is TRBV5-1 and J is TRBJ1-6; D ambiguous. This CDR3 comprises 15 residues. Germline V CDR1 and CDR2: SGHRS, YFSETQ. V lost 0 bases to trimming and J lost 7 bases, with 11 bases between them. The CDR3 sequence is CASSLDSQKNSPLHF. The CDR3 DNA reads as TGCGCCAGCAGCTTGGATTCACAAAAAAATTCACCCCTCCACTTT.

This clonotype appeared a few times. The chain recombines TRBV2 with TRBJ2-5, with 7 bases fitting TRBD1. The CDR3 runs 15 residues. Germline CDR1 is SNHLY and CDR2 is FYNNEI. V dropped 4 bases and J dropped 2; count of bases not matched to a gene: 7. CDR3 bases: TGTGCCAGCAGTGGTGACAGGGACCGTCAAGAGACCCAGTACTTC. Protein product: CASSGDRDRQETQYF.